This T cell receptor (beta chain) was recovered during a study of vaccination and CD4 T cells after COVID-19. The Oncomine TCR Beta short-read assay sequenced DNA from cultured CD4+ T cells. TCRdb re-derived calls from the PCR reads in MiXCR, one entry per CDR3 protein. The data hold under 20,000 distinct CDR3 sequences, with roughly 67% observed a single time. Specified treatment: approximately 10-day PBMC culture with coronavirus spike peptide pools or control peptides (ViraFEST assay). For this clonotype: The antigen remains unidentified.

The clonotype was recovered from a human donor who had recovered from COVID-19. Sequenced: CD4+ T cells from blood, cultured in vitro.

CDR3 region: CAWSGGLGSYEQYF. CDR3 sequence (DNA): TGTGCCTGGAGTGGGGGACTAGGTTCCTACGAGCAGTACTTC. This chain uses TRBV30 with TRBJ2-7, with 8 bases fitting TRBD2. Germline V lookup: CDR1 GTSNPN, CDR2 SVGIG (reference sequence). This CDR3 has 14 amino acids. V was pared by 1 base and J by 1 base, with 3 bases of the junction left unmatched.